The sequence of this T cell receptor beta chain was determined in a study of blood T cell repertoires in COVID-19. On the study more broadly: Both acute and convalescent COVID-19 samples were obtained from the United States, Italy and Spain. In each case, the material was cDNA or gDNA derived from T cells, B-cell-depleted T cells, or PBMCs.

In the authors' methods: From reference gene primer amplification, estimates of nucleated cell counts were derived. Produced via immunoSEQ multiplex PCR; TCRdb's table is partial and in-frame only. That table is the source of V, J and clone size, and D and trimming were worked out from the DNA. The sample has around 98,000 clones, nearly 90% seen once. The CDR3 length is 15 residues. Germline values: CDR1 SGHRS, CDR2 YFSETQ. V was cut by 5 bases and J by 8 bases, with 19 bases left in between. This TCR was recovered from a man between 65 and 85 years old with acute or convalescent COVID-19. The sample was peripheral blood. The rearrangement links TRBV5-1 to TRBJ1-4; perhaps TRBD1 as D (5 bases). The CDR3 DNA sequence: TGCGCCAGCAGGCGGGGACGGCAGGGAGGGGAAAAACTGTTTTTT. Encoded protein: CASRRGRQGGEKLFF.